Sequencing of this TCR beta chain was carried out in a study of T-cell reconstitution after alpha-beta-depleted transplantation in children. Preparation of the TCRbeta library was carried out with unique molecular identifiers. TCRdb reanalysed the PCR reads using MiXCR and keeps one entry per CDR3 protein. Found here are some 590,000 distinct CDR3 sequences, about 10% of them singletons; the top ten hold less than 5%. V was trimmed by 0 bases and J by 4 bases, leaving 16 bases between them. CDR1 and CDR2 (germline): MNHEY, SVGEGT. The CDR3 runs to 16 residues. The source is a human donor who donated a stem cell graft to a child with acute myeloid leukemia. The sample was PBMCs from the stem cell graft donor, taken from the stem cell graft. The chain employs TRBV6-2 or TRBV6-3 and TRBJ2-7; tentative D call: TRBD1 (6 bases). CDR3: CASSYSGDNSRYEQYF. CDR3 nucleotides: TGTGCCAGCAGTTACTCAGGGGACAATTCAAGGTACGAGCAGTACTTC.